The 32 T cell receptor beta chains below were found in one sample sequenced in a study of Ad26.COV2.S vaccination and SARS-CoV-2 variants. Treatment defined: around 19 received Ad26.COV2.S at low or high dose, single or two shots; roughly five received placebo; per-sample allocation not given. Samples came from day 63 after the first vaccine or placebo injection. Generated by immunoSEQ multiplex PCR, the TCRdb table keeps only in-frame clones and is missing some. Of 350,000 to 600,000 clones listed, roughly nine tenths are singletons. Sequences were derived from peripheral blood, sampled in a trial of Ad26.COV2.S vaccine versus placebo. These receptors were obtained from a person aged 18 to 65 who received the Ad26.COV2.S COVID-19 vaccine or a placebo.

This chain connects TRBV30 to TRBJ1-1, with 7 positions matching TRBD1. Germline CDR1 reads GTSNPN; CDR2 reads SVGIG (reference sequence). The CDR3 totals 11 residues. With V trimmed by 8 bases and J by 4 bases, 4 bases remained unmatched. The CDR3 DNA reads TGTGCCGTGCAGGGGGGCACTGAAGCTTTCTTT. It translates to CAVQGGTEAFF.

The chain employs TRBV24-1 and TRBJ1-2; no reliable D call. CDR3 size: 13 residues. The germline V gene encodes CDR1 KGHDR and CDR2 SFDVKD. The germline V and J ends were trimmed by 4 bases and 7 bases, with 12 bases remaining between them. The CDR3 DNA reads TGTGCCACCAGTGAGGGCTCCTTTTTTGGCTACACCTTC. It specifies CATSEGSFFGYTF.

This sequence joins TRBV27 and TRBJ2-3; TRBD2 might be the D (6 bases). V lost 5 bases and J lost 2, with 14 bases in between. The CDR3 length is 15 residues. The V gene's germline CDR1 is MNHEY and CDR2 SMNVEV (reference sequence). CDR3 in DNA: TGTGCCAGCAGTATTATTAGCGGCTACACAGATACGCAGTATTTT. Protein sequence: CASSIISGYTDTQYF.

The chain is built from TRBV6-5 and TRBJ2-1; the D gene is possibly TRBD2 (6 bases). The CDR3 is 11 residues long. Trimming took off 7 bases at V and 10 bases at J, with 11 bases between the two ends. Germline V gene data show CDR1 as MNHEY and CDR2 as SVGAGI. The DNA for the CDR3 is TGTGCCAGCACTAGCGTTTGGGAGCAGTTCTTC. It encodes CASTSVWEQFF.

CDR3: CASSLNQAGEAEAFF. As DNA, the CDR3 is TGTGCCAGCAGCTTAAACCAGGCAGGGGAAGCTGAAGCTTTCTTT. The chain is built from TRBV7-2 and TRBJ1-1, with TRBD1 as a possible D gene (6 bases). Germline values: CDR1 SGHTA, CDR2 FQGNSA. Trimming removed 2 bases from V and 6 bases from J, with 16 bases in between. The CDR3 is made up of 15 amino acids. The full variable domain, its missing parts supplied by reference TRBV7-2 and TRBJ1-1, is GAGVSQSPSNKVTEKGKDVELRCDPISGHTALYWYRQSLGQGLEFLIYFQGNSAPDKSGLPSDRFSAERTGGSVSTLTIQRTQQEDSAVYLCASSLNQAGEAEAFFGQGTRLTVV.

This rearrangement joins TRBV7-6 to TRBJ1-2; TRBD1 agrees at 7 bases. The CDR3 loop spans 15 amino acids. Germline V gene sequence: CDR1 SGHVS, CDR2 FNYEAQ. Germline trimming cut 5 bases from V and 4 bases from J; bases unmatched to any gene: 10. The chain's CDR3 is CASSPIQGYGYGYTF. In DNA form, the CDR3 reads TGTGCCAGCAGCCCTATACAGGGGTACGGCTATGGCTACACCTTC.

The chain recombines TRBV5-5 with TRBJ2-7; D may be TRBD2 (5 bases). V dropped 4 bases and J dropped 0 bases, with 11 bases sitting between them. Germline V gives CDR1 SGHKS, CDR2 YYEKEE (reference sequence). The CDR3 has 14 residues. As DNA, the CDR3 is TGTGCCAGCAGCGTTGTGGGGAGCTCCTACGAGCAGTACTTC. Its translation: CASSVVGSSYEQYF.

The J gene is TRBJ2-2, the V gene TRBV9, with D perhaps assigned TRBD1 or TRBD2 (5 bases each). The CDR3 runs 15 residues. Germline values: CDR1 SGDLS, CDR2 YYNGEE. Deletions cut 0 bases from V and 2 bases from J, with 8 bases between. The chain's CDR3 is CASSVGGFNTGELFF. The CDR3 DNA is TGTGCCAGCAGCGTAGGGGGGTTTAACACCGGGGAGCTGTTTTTT. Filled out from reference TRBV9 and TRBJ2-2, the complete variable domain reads DSGVTQTPKHLITATGQRVTLRCSPRSGDLSVYWYQQSLDQGLQFLIQYYNGEERAKGNILERFSAQQFPDLHSELNLSSLELGDSALYFCASSVGGFNTGELFFGEGSRLTVL.

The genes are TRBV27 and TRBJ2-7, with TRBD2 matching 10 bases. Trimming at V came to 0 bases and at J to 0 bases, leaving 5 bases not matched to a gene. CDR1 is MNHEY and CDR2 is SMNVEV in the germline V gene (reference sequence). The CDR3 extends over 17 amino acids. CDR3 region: CASSLSVLAGNSYEQYF. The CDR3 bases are TGTGCCAGCAGTTTATCTGTACTAGCGGGAAACTCCTACGAGCAGTACTTC.

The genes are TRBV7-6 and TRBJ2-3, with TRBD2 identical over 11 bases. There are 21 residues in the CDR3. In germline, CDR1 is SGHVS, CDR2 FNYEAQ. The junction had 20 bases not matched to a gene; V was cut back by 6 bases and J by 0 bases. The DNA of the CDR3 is TGTGCCAGCAGTTTAAGGGACTCCAAAACCACTAGCGGGGGTAGCACAGATACGCAGTATTTT. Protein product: CASSLRDSKTTSGGSTDTQYF.

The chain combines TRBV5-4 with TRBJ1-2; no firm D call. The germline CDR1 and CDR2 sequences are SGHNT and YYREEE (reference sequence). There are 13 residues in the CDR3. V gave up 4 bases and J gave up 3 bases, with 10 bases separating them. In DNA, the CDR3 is TGTGCCAGCAGCCCTGCGGGATACTATGGCTACACCTTC. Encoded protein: CASSPAGYYGYTF.

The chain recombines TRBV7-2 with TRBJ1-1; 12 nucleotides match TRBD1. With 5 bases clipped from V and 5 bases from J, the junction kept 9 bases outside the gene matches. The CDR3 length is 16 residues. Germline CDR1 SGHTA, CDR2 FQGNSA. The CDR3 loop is CASSKGQGAPGTEAFF. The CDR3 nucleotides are TGTGCCAGCAGCAAGGGACAGGGGGCTCCAGGAACTGAAGCTTTCTTT.

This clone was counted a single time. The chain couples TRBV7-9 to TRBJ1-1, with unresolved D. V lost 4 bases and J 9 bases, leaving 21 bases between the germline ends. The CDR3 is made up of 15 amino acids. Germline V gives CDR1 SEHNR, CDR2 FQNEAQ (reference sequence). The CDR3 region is CASSSTWAGPEKAFF. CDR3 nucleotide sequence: TGTGCCAGCAGCTCGACTTGGGCAGGACCGGAGAAAGCTTTCTTT.

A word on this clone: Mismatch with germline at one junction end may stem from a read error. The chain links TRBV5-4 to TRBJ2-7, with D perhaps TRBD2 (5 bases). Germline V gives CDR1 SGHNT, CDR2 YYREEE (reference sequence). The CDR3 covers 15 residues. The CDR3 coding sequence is TGTGCCAGCAGCTTGAGAGGGAGAGGCTCCGACGAGCAGTACTTC. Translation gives CASSLRGRGSDEQYF.

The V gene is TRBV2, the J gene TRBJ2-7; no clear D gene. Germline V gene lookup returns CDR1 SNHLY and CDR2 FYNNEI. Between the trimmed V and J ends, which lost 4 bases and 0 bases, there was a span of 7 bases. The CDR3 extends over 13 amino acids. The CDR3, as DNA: TGTGCCAGCAGTGGGCGTAACTCCTACGAGCAGTACTTC. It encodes CASSGRNSYEQYF.

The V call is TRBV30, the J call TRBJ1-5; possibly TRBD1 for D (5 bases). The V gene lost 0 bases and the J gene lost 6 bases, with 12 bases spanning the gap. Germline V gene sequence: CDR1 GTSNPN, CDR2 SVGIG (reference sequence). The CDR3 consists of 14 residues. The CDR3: CAWSVGTLSQPQHF. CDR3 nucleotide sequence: TGTGCCTGGAGTGTTGGGACCCTAAGTCAGCCCCAGCATTTT.

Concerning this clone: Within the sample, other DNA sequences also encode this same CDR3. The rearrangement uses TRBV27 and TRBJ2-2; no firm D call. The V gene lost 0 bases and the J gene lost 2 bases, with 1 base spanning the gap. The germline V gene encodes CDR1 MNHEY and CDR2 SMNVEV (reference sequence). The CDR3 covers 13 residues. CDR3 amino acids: CASSLSNTGELFF. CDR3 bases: TGTGCCAGCAGTTTATCAAACACCGGGGAGCTGTTTTTT.

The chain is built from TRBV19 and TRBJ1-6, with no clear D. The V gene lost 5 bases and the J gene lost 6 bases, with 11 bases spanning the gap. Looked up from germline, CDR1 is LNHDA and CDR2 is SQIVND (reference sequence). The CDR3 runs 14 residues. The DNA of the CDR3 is TGTGCCAGTAGTCACGGTCCGGGTAATTCACCCCTCCACTTT. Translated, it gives CASSHGPGNSPLHF.

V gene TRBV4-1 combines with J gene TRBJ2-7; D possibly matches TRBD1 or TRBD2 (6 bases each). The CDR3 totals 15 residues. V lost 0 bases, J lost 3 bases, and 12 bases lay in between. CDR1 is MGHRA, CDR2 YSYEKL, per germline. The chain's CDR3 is CASSQDWGAGYEQYF. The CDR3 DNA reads TGCGCCAGCAGCCAAGATTGGGGGGCCGGCTACGAGCAGTACTTC.

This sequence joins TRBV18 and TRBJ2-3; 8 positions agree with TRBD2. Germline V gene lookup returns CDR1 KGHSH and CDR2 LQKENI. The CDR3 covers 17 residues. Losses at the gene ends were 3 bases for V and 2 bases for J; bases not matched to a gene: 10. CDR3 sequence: CASSPGLNGGATDTQYF. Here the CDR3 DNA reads TGTGCCAGCTCACCGGGGTTGAACGGGGGGGCCACAGATACGCAGTATTTT.

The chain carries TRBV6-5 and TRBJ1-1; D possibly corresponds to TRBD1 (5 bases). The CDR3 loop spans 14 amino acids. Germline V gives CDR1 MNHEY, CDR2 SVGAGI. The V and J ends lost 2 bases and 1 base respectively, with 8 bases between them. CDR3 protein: CASSYLQENTEAFF. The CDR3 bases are TGTGCCAGCAGTTACCTACAGGAGAACACTGAAGCTTTCTTT.

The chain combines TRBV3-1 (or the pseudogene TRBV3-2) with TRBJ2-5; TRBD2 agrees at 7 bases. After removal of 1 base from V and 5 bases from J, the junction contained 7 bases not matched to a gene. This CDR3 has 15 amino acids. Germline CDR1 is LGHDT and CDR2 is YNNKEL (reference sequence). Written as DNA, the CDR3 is TGTGCCAGCAGCCAAGGCCTCGCGGGAGATGAGACCCAGTACTTC. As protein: CASSQGLAGDETQYF.

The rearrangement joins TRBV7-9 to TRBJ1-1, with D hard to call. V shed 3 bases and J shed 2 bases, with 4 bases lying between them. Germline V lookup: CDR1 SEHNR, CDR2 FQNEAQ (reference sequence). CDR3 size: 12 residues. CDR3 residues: CASSFSNTEAFF. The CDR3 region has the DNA TGTGCCAGCAGCTTTTCTAACACTGAAGCTTTCTTT.

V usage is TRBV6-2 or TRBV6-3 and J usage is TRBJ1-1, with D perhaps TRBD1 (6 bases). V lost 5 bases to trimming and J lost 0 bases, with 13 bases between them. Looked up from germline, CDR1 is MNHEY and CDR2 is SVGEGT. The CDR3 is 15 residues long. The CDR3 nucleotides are TGTGCCAGCAGTGACTACGGGGGGCTGAACACTGAAGCTTTCTTT. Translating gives CASSDYGGLNTEAFF.

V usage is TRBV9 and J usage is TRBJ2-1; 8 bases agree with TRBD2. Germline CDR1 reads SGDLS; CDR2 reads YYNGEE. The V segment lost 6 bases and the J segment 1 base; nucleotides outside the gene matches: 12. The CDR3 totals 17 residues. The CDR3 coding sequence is TGTGCCAGCACCCGTAGTGGGACTAGTATGTCCTACAATGAGCAGTTCTTC. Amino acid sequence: CASTRSGTSMSYNEQFF.

In DNA form, the CDR3 reads TGTGCCAGCAGCAGTGGGACAGGGAACTACAATGAGCAGTTCTTC. This encodes CASSSGTGNYNEQFF. The genes are TRBV9 and TRBJ2-1; 9 bases map to TRBD1. The germline CDR1 and CDR2 sequences are SGDLS and YYNGEE. The J segment lost 3 bases and the V segment lost 4 bases, leaving 5 bases of the junction unmatched. This CDR3 contains 15 residues. The entire variable domain, with the rest obtained from reference TRBV9 and TRBJ2-1, is as follows: DSGVTQTPKHLITATGQRVTLRCSPRSGDLSVYWYQQSLDQGLQFLIQYYNGEERAKGNILERFSAQQFPDLHSELNLSSLELGDSALYFCASSSGTGNYNEQFFGPGTRLTVL.

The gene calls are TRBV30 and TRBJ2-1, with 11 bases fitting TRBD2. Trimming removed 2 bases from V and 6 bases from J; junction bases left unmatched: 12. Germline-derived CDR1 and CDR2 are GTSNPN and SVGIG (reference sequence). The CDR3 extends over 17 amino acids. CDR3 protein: CAWSRGIAGGIGNEQFF. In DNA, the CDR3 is TGTGCCTGGAGTCGGGGGATAGCGGGAGGGATTGGCAATGAGCAGTTCTTC.

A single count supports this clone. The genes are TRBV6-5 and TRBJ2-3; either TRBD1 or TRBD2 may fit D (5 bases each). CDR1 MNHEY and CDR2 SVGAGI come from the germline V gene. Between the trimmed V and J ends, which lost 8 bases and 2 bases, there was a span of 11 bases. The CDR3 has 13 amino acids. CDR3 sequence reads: CASSRGYTDTQYF. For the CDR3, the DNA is TGTGCCAGCTCGAGGGGATACACAGATACGCAGTATTTT.

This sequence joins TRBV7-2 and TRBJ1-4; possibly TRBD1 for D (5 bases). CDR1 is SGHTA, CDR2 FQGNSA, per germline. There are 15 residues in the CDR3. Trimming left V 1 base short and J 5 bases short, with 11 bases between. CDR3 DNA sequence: TGTGCCAGCAGCTTAGTAGGCAGGGAGAATGAAAAACTGTTTTTT. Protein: CASSLVGRENEKLFF.

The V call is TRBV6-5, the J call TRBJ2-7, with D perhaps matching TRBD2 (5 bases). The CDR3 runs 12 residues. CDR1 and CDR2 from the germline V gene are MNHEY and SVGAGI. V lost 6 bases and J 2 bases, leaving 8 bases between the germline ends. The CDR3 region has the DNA TGTGCCAGCAGCCTAGCCGCCTACGAGCAGTACTTC. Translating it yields CASSLAAYEQYF.

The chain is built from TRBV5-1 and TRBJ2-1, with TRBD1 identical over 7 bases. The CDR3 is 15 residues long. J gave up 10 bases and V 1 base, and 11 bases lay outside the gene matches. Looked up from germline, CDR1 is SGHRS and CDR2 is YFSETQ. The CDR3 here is CASSLPQQGSWEQFF. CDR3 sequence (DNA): TGCGCCAGCAGCTTGCCCCAACAGGGGTCTTGGGAGCAGTTCTTC.

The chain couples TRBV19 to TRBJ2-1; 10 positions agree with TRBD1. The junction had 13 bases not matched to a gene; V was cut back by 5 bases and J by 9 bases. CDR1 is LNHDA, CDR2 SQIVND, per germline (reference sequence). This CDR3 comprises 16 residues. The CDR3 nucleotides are TGTGCCAGTAGTCTACCCCGGGACAGGGGTTTCGGTGAGCAGTTCTTC. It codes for CASSLPRDRGFGEQFF.